The present TCR beta chain was sequenced within a study of response to subunit inactivated influenza vaccine. CDR3 length: 15 residues. V lost 0 bases to trimming and J lost 2 bases; unmatched junction nucleotides: 5. In germline, CDR1 is SGHRS, CDR2 YFSETQ. TCRdb re-called the RT-PCR reads through MiXCR, storing one row per CDR3 protein. Here the sample spans approximately 570,000 distinct CDR3 sequences, around 8% being singletons. The genes are TRBV5-1 and TRBJ2-7; 7 nucleotides line up with TRBD1. The sequence derives from a man aged 50-75 years who received an inactivated influenza vaccine. The sample in question was PBMCs from blood, obtained about 24 months after vaccination. The CDR3 spells CASSLGQGGAYEQYF. The CDR3, as DNA: TGCGCCAGCAGCTTGGGACAGGGCGGCGCCTACGAGCAGTACTTC.